The T cell receptor beta chain described here comes from a study of T cells in Graves' hyperthyroidism and ophthalmopathy. RNA transcripts provided the source from which TCR beta CDR3 regions were amplified. The HTBI set primed first-round TCR CDR3 RT-PCR. TCRdb analysed the multiplex PCR reads with MiXCR anew, one entry per CDR3 protein. The table lists 610,000 or so distinct CDR3 sequences, about 43% of them singletons. Each patient was aged 18 to 65 and had newly diagnosed hyperthyroidism of under 2 months' duration. About this clonotype: The antigen is unknown.

J gave up 3 bases and V 2 bases, and 9 bases lay outside the gene matches. The germline CDR1 and CDR2 sequences are MNHNY and SVGAGI (reference sequence). The CDR3 sequence is 17 residues long. Study-level points and caveats: Within blood appeared most thyroid clonotypes that had expanded above 0.001.

Sequenced: peripheral blood or thyroid tissue (not recorded which). V is TRBV6-6 and J is TRBJ1-5; TRBD1 matches at 8 bases. This TCR was recovered from a woman under 30 with Graves' hyperthyroidism. The CDR3 DNA is TGTGCCAGCAGTTACACGGATTCACAGGGGGTCAATCAGCCCCAGCATTTT. This codes for CASSYTDSQGVNQPQHF.